This T cell receptor (beta chain) was retrieved from a study of PD-1 blockade in classical Hodgkin lymphoma. Every patient was affected by relapse after autologous stem cell transplantation, while exposure to brentuximab vedotin was not uniform. Assay: immunoSEQ multiplex PCR; the TCRdb copy retains only in-frame clones and omits some. Here the sample spans around 58,000 clones, over 85% being singletons. The study's findings and limits: Among the patients, those starting nivolumab under 1 year after ASCT were excluded. Patients who responded completely had about the same baseline diversity as newly diagnosed patients. Relative to healthy donors, newly diagnosed patients reportedly had lower baseline TCR diversity, which was reported as lower still in relapsed/refractory patients.

Looked up from germline, CDR1 is LNHDA and CDR2 is SQIVND (reference sequence). The ends lost 0 bases at V and 5 bases at J; junction bases unmatched: 4. CDR3 length: 15 residues. On this clone itself: Its antigen is currently unknown.

The sequence was obtained from a human donor with classical Hodgkin lymphoma. The gene calls are TRBV19 and TRBJ2-1, with 7 bases identical to TRBD1. The starting material was peripheral blood mononuclear cells (PBMCs), obtained at baseline. The CDR3 here is CASSIDRGLNNEQFF. Written as DNA, the CDR3 is TGTGCCAGTAGTATAGACAGGGGGTTAAACAATGAGCAGTTCTTC.